This T cell receptor (beta chain) came from a study of graft-versus-host responses after intestinal transplantation. Background on the study: Anti-thymocyte globulin induction was given to all recipients, followed by tacrolimus and steroids for around three years. Study-wide results and limits: GvH clones turned up in recipient marrow; some had shown up first in ileum or blood.

The table lists this clone with a count of one. The antigen remains undetermined. This table comes from immunoSEQ multiplex PCR, and its TCRdb copy is limited to in-frame clones, with some not included. In the table there are under 150,000 clones, roughly 95% of which are singletons. Trimming removed 4 bases from V and 2 bases from J; junction bases left unmatched: 11. This CDR3 contains 16 residues. Germline V gene sequence: CDR1 SQVTM, CDR2 ANQGSEA. J is TRBJ1-3 and V is TRBV29-1, with 7 bases aligning to TRBD1. This specimen consisted of unstimulated CD8+ T cells sorted from spleen or lymph node cells, obtained before intestinal transplant. This clonotype was sampled from a human donor who received an intestinal transplant. CDR3 coding DNA: TGCAGCGTTGTTGGACAGGATACGCGCGCTGGAAACACCATATATTTT. Its protein is CSVVGQDTRAGNTIYF.